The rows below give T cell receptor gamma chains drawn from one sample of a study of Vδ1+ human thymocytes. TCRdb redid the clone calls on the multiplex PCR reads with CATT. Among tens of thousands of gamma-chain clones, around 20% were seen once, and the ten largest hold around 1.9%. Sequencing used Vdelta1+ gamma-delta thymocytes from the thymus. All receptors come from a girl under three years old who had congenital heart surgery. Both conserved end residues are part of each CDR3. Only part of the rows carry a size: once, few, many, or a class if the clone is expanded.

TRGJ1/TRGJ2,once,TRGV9,TGTGCCTTGTGGGAGGGTTTTTCCAAGAATTATTATAAGAAACTCTTT,CALWEGFSKNYYKKLF
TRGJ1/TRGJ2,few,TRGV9,TGTGCCTTGTGGGAGCTTCGGGGGTATTATAAGAAACTCTTT,CALWELRGYYKKLF
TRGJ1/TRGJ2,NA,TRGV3,TGTGCCACCTGGGACAGGCCTCCCTGCTATAAGAAACTCTTT,CATWDRPPCYKKLF
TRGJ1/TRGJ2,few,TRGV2,TGTGCCACCTGGGACGGGCGCAATTATAAGAAACTCTTT,CATWDGRNYKKLF
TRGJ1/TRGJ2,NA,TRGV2,TGTGCCACCTGGGACGGGCTGGTATCGAGGAAACTCTTT,CATWDGLVSRKLF
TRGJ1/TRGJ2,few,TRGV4,TGTGCCACCTGGGATGTACTATTAAGCGATTATTATAAGAAACTCTTT,CATWDVLLSDYYKKLF
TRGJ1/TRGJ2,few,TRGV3,TGTGCCACCTGGGACAGGCCGAAGCGATATAAGAAACTCTTT,CATWDRPKRYKKLF
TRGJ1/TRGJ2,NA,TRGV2,TGTGCCACCTGGGTGGGGAAACTCTTT,CATWVGKLF
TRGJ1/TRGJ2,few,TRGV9,TGTGCCTTGTGGGGCTATAAGAAACTCTTT,CALWGYKKLF
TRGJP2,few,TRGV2,TGTGCCACCTGGGACGGGCTTGGTGATTGGATCAAGACGTTT,CATWDGLGDWIKTF
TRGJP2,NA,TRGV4,TGTGCCACCTGGGATGAGGGAAGCAGTGATTGGATCAAGACGTTT,CATWDEGSSDWIKTF
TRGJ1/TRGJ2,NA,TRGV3,TGTGCCACCTGGGACAGTCCCCGTCGATATAAGAAACTCTTT,CATWDSPRRYKKLF
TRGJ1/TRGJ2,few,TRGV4,TGTGCCACCTGGGACCGGGGTGATTATAAGAAACTCTTT,CATWDRGDYKKLF
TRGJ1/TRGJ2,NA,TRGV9,TGTGCCTTGTGGGAGGTGCACCCGAGAGATTATAAGAAACTCTTT,CALWEVHPRDYKKLF
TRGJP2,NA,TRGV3,TGTGCCACCTGGGACAGGCTAAGTGCTGTTATGAGTAGTGATTGGATCAAGACGTTT,CATWDRLSAVMSSDWIKTF
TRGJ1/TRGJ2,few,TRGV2,TGTGCCACCTGGGACGGGCTGAATCCAGGGGGGAAACTCTTT,CATWDGLNPGGKLF
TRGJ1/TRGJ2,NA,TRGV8,TGTGCCACCTGGGATAGGCTCTTTAAGAAACTCTTT,CATWDRLFKKLF
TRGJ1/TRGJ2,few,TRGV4,TGTGCCACCTGGGACTCGCGCGGTTATAAGAAACTCTTT,CATWDSRGYKKLF
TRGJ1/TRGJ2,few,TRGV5,TGTGCCACCTGGGACACGGTTGGGATCGAGAAACTCTTT,CATWDTVGIEKLF
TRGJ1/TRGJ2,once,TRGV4,TGTGCCACCTGGGACCCCATTTGGTTTGGGAAGCTCTTT,CATWDPIWFGKLF
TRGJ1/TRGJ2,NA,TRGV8,TGTGCCACCTGGGATCGACCTTATTATAAGAAACTCTTT,CATWDRPYYKKLF
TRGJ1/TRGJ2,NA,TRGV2,TGTGCCACTCCTAGGGGGAAACTCTTT,CATPRGKLF
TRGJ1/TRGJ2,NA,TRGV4,TGTGCCACCTGGGATGGGTCCGAGAATTATTATAAGAAACTCTTT,CATWDGSENYYKKLF
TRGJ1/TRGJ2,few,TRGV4,TGTGCCACCTGGGACCGACGTTTAGGGTATAAGAAACTCTTT,CATWDRRLGYKKLF
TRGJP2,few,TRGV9,TGTGCCTCTGGGAGCGATTGGATCAAGACGTTT,CASGSDWIKTF
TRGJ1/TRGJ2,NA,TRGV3,TGTGCCACCTGGGACAGGGAAAAGTATTATAAGAAACTCTTT,CATWDREKYYKKLF
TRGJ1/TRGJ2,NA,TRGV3,TGTGCCACCTGGGACAGGAAAAATTATTATAAGAAACTCTTT,CATWDRKNYYKKLF
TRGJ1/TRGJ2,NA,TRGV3,TGTGCCACCTGGGACGGCCTAGACGGGAAACTCTTT,CATWDGLDGKLF
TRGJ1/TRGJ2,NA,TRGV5,TGTGCCACCTGGGACCGACTGAATTATTATAAGAAACTCTTT,CATWDRLNYYKKLF
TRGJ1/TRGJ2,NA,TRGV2,TGTGCCACCTGGCCCCTTGCCTCCCGCGGGAAACTCTTT,CATWPLASRGKLF
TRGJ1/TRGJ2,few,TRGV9,TGTGCCTTGTGGGACCCGTTGAATTATTATAAGAAACTCTTT,CALWDPLNYYKKLF
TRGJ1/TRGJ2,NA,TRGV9,TGTGCCTTGTGGGAGGCGAATTTTAAGAAACTCTTT,CALWEANFKKLF
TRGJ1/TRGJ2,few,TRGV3,TGTGCCACCTGGACCTCATTGCGATATTATAAGAAACTCTTT,CATWTSLRYYKKLF
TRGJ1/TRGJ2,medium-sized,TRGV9,TGTGCCTTGTGGGAGGTGCCGGATTATAAGAAACTCTTT,CALWEVPDYKKLF
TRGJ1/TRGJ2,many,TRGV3,TGTGCCACCTGGGACAGGTACAGGAAACTCTTT,CATWDRYRKLF
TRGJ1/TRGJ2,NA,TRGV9,TGTGCCTTGTGGGAGGTGCTGAGGGCCCCTTATAAGAAACTCTTT,CALWEVLRAPYKKLF
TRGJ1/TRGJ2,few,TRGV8,TGTGCCACCTCGGATTTAGAGAAACTCTTT,CATSDLEKLF
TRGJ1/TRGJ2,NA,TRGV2,TGTGCCACCTGGGACGGTGGTTATTATAAGAAACTCTTT,CATWDGGYYKKLF
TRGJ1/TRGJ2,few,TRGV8,TGTGCCACCTGGGTTCCCTATTATTATAAGAAACTCTTT,CATWVPYYYKKLF
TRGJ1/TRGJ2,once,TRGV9,TGTGCCTTGTGGGAGATTCGCAGAAATTATTATAAGAAACTCTTT,CALWEIRRNYYKKLF
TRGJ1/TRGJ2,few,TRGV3,TGTGCCACCTGGGACCCTCGGAATTATAAGAAACTCTTT,CATWDPRNYKKLF
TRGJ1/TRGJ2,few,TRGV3,TGTGCCACCTGGGACACCCCCTATTATTATAAGAAACTCTTT,CATWDTPYYYKKLF
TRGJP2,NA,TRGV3,TGTGCCACCTGGGACAGGCAGGGGAGTAGTGATTGGATCAAGACGTTT,CATWDRQGSSDWIKTF